This T cell receptor (beta chain) is drawn from a study of beta chain features in type 1 diabetes listed by TCRdb under 2018. At the level of the whole study: No differences in mean age, gender distribution, total cell number or subset yield were found between patients and healthy donors. A total of under 120,000,000 sorted cells were examined across all samples, and RNA yield correlated strongly with the number of cells per subset. In the study, TCRB repertoires of sorted circulating CD4+ T cell subsets from recently diagnosed type 1 diabetes patients were compared with those of matched healthy donors. Regulatory and stem cell-like memory subsets were obtained from only 8 patients and roughly 8 healthy donors, while naive and central memory subsets were obtained from all 30 or so donors.

Germline trimming amounts to 4 bases on V and 6 bases on J, with 4 as the count of junction bases outside the gene matches. The CDR3 holds 14 amino acids from the cysteine to the phenylalanine. The entry retains the CDR3 DNA only, 42 bases that are in frame from base 1. According to the germline V gene, CDR1 reads SGHRS and CDR2 reads YFSETQ. Worth noting for this clone: It lacks a known antigen. Base qualities are not provided; no much larger clone lies one nucleotide away.

A single peripheral blood draw of approximately 110 mL on average was collected from each donor into heparinised tubes. Naive, central memory, regulatory and stem cell-like memory CD4+ T cells were sorted on a BD FACSAria II using a panel including CD45RO, CCR7, CD25, CD127, CD95 and CD27. Purity was above 98% for every sorted population. PBMCs were isolated immediately by Lymphoprep density gradient centrifugation and stained directly without culture. Samples were stained and sorted in pairs, with one healthy donor and one patient per experiment, so that batch effects were minimized. The entire isolated RNA was reverse transcribed using the High Capacity cDNA Reverse Transcription Kit, and thus expressed TCRB transcripts were sequenced. Deep immunoSEQ sequencing was performed on naive, central memory and regulatory T cell samples, with an average of around 3.4 million total reads per sample. Sorted cells were lysed in RLT buffer, and RNA was extracted using DNase-treated RNeasy Micro or Mini kits according to cell number. To prevent cross-contamination, each cell subset was processed individually, whereas patient and healthy donor samples were processed jointly. Using the immunoSEQ multiplex PCR, TCRB sequences were amplified from cDNA into 87-bp fragments spanning the CDR3 region. Amplicons were sequenced on the Illumina HiSeq platform. The study's own analysis went as follows. PCR bias was corrected computationally using synthetic template baselines, and reads within Hamming distance 2 were collapsed, with unmergeable singletons discarded. By aligning reads against IMGT, V, D and J genes, CDR3 length, and insertions or deletions at six rearrangement sites were assigned. Within each subset, clonotype counts were normalized to sorted cell number, and only after that were true diversity and Gini coefficients computed with the tcR R package. Repertoire sharing was quantified using the overlap coefficient calculated on TCRB nucleotide sequences. Entries here come from immuneACCESS through TCRdb and include only in-frame sequences with V and J called. Some clones fail to appear in such tables; in the studies checked, an unresolved V gene covers under half of the shortfall, and the cause of the remainder is unknown. The DNA gave D and trimming, while V, J and clone size come from that table. The sample table shows roughly 160,000 clones, and 7.8% are seen once. The ten largest clones take up approximately 0.85% of the sample.

Results and caveats for the whole study, not just this receptor: Naive, central memory and regulatory TCRB repertoires appeared more similar among patients than among healthy donors. At VDJ recombination sites, type 1 diabetes patients had fewer insertions and more deleted nucleotides, which implies abnormalities in thymic rearrangement. Because cDNA was sequenced instead of genomic DNA, activated cells with high expression could be over-represented, although the groups did not differ in activation or CD3 levels. Shorter templates might have been favored by PCR, but patient and control samples were amplified and corrected together, so both groups would have been affected equally by any skew. HLA sub-analyses involved small numbers of individuals, so any influence of HLA type on TCRB rearrangement remained unresolved. Type 1 diabetes patients showed a moderate but significant shortening of TCRB CDR3 length in all four CD4+ subsets.

Recombination joined TRBV5-1 with TRBJ2-2, with 9 middle bases fitting TRBD1. The sequenced material came from central memory CD4+ T cells from blood. The receptor was isolated from a woman aged 40 to 50 with type 1 diabetes. The bases are TGCGCCAGCAGCGCGGGACAGGGCGCCGGGGAGCTGTTTTTT. Translation gives CASSAGQGAGELFF.